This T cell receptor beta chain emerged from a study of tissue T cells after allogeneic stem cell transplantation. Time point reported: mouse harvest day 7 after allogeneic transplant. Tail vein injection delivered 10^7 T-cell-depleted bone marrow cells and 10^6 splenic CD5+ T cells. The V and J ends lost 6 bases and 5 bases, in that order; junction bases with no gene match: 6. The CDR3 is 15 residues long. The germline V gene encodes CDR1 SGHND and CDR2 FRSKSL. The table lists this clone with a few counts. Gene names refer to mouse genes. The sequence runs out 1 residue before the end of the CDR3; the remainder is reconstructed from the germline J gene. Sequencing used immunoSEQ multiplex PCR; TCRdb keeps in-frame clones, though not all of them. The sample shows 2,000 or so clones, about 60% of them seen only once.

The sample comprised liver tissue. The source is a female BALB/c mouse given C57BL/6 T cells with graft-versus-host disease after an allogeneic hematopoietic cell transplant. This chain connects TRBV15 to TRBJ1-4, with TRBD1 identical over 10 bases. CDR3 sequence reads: CASSPRDRGNERLFF. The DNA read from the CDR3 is TGTGCCAGCAGCCCCCGGGACAGGGGAAACGAAAGATTATTT.